Listed here are 14 T cell receptor beta chains from one sample, sequenced in a study of blood T cell repertoires in COVID-19. TCRdb's copy holds only in-frame clones and misses some; the assay was immunoSEQ multiplex PCR. The repertoire includes some 190,000 clones, around nine tenths of them detected once, and 1.5% to 2% sits in the top ten. The specimen sequenced was peripheral blood. Receptors were obtained from a young man with active or convalescent COVID-19.

The rearrangement joins TRBV5-4 to TRBJ2-4; D possibly corresponds to TRBD2 (6 bases). The CDR3 loop spans 14 amino acids. Germline values: CDR1 SGHNT, CDR2 YYREEE (reference sequence). The germline V and J ends were trimmed by 4 bases and 0 bases, with 8 bases remaining between them. The CDR3 reads CASSASVAKNIQYF. CDR3 coding DNA: TGTGCCAGCAGCGCTAGCGTAGCCAAAAACATTCAGTACTTC.

This chain links TRBV18 with TRBJ1-1; 8 bases align to TRBD1. The junction had 4 bases not matched to a gene; V was cut back by 6 bases and J by 4 bases. The CDR3 consists of 13 residues. In germline, CDR1 is KGHSH, CDR2 LQKENI. The CDR3 protein is CASSGQGGTEAFF. In DNA form, the CDR3 reads TGTGCCAGCTCCGGACAGGGTGGCACTGAAGCTTTCTTT.

The chain couples TRBV6-5 to TRBJ2-1, with 9 bases matching TRBD1. J was trimmed by 9 bases and V by 8 bases; bases with no gene match: 8. CDR1 and CDR2 (germline): MNHEY, SVGAGI. This CDR3 spans 13 amino acids. The CDR3 DNA reads as TGTGCCAGCGGAAGGGGACAGGGACTTGAGCAGTTCTTC. It encodes CASGRGQGLEQFF.

The V and J genes are TRBV2 and TRBJ2-4; a weak D match, TRBD1 (7 bases). Trimming pared 3 bases from V and 8 bases from J, leaving 11 bases between. The germline CDR1 and CDR2 sequences are SNHLY and FYNNEI. The CDR3 runs 13 residues. Written as DNA, the CDR3 is TGTGCCAGCAGTGAGGTCAGGGGGGACATTCAGTACTTC. Its translation: CASSEVRGDIQYF. Variable domain in full (rest from reference TRBV2 and TRBJ2-4): EPEVTQTPSHQVTQMGQEVILRCVPISNHLYFYWYRQILGQKVEFLVSFYNNEISEKSEIFDDQFSVERPDGSNFTLKIRSTKLEDSAMYFCASSEVRGDIQYFGAGTRLSVL.

DNA for the CDR3: TGCGCCAGCAGCCAAGGGGCAATCTCTGGAAACACCATATATTTT. It is translated as CASSQGAISGNTIYF. This chain uses TRBV4-1 with TRBJ1-3, with no clear D. There are 15 residues in the CDR3. Trimming left V 1 base short and J 0 bases short, with 7 bases between. Germline assignment: CDR1 MGHRA and CDR2 YSYEKL.

V is TRBV7-9 and J is TRBJ1-2; tentative D call: TRBD1 (6 bases). The CDR3 loop spans 14 amino acids. Trimming left V 4 bases short and J 7 bases short, with 16 bases between. Germline lookup yields CDR1 SEHNR and CDR2 FQNEAQ (reference sequence). The DNA of the CDR3 is TGTGCCAGCAGCTCGATAGGGACATTAATTGGCTACACCTTC. Amino acids: CASSSIGTLIGYTF.

The chain uses TRBV19 and TRBJ1-5, with 7 bases matching TRBD1. The germline CDR1 and CDR2 sequences are LNHDA and SQIVND (reference sequence). The CDR3 sequence is 14 residues long. V gave up 5 bases and J gave up 5 bases; unmatched junction bases: 6. CDR3 amino acids: CASSDRDSDQPQHF. The CDR3 DNA reads as TGTGCCAGTAGTGACCGGGACAGTGATCAGCCCCAGCATTTT. The full variable domain, in which reference TRBV19 and TRBJ1-5 provide the parts outside the CDR3, is DGGITQSPKYLFRKEGQNVTLSCEQNLNHDAMYWYRQDPGQGLRLIYYSQIVNDFQKGDIAEGYSVSREKKESFPLTVTSAQKNPTAFYLCASSDRDSDQPQHFGDGTRLSIL.

J is TRBJ1-2 and V is TRBV7-3; TRBD1 matches at 11 bases. V was pared by 5 bases and J by 0 bases, with 5 bases of the junction left unmatched. The CDR3 is made up of 16 amino acids. The germline CDR1 and CDR2 sequences are SGHTA and FQGTGA. This CDR3 is CASSRTGGATNYGYTF. The CDR3 nucleotides read TGTGCCAGCAGCCGGACAGGGGGCGCGACTAACTATGGCTACACCTTC.

This clone was counted at least ten times. The chain combines TRBV9 with TRBJ1-5; D possibly corresponds to TRBD1 (6 bases). The CDR3 totals 15 residues. Trimming cost V 0 bases and J 3 bases, with 10 bases left between them. CDR1 and CDR2 from the germline V gene are SGDLS and YYNGEE. The CDR3 sequence: CASSVEAGANQPQHF. Here the CDR3 DNA reads TGTGCCAGCAGCGTAGAGGCAGGGGCCAATCAGCCCCAGCATTTT.

The CDR3 bases are TGTGCCAGCAGCAACCCGGGACTGTTTAATGAAAAACTGTTTTTT. Its protein product is CASSNPGLFNEKLFF. V and J are TRBV7-9 and TRBJ1-4; D is perhaps TRBD1 (5 bases). The CDR3 extends over 15 amino acids. Trimming cost V 5 bases and J 4 bases, with 14 bases left between them. Germline V gene data show CDR1 as SEHNR and CDR2 as FQNEAQ (reference sequence).

This chain connects TRBV4-1 to TRBJ2-4; a weak D match, TRBD1 (6 bases). The CDR3 sequence is 16 residues long. The V gene's germline CDR1 is MGHRA and CDR2 YSYEKL. With 2 bases removed from V and 6 bases from J, the gap between germline ends came to 17 bases. For the CDR3, the DNA is TGCGCCAGCAGCCAACCGAATCGGGGCAGGGGAAACATTCAGTACTTC. Protein sequence: CASSQPNRGRGNIQYF.

This chain links TRBV12-3 or TRBV12-4 with TRBJ2-1; perhaps TRBD1 as D (5 bases). Trimming stripped 5 bases from V and 6 bases from J, with 8 bases between. CDR3 length equals 12 residues. CDR3 region: CASSATANEQFF. The CDR3 region has the DNA TGTGCCAGCAGTGCGACAGCCAATGAGCAGTTCTTC.

V usage is TRBV15 and J usage is TRBJ1-4, with 7 bases lining up with TRBD1. This CDR3 has 16 residues. The J segment lost 6 bases and the V segment lost 3 bases, leaving 10 bases of the junction unmatched. Per the germline V gene, CDR1 is LNHNV and CDR2 is YYDKDF (reference sequence). CDR3 in DNA: TGTGCCACCAGCAGCGACTCAGGGGGTTTGTATGAAAAACTGTTTTTT. Residues: CATSSDSGGLYEKLFF.

The V gene is TRBV19, the J gene TRBJ1-5, with D maybe TRBD1 (5 bases). This CDR3 is 16 amino acids long. Germline V gene lookup returns CDR1 LNHDA and CDR2 SQIVND (reference sequence). The germline V and J ends were trimmed by 5 bases and 4 bases, with 18 bases remaining between them. Written as DNA, the CDR3 is TGTGCCAGTAGTGCCCCTTCCGGGGGAGGGAATCAGCCCCAGCATTTT. Translation: CASSAPSGGGNQPQHF.